The next 4 T cell receptor beta chains were all read from a single sample in a study of cytomegalovirus exposure and HLA in healthy donors. The primer mix had 60 Vbeta and 13 Jbeta primers. Sequencing was performed with immunoSEQ multiplex PCR; in TCRdb, only in-frame clones are kept and a portion is missing. In the table there are about 150,000 clones, more than 65% of which are singletons. The sequencing sample was made of PBMCs. These receptors all come from a man aged 30 to 45 in good health and CMV-seropositive.

The J gene is TRBJ1-5, the V gene TRBV7-9, with a possible D match to TRBD1 (6 bases). Germline V gene lookup returns CDR1 SEHNR and CDR2 FQNEAQ (reference sequence). The V gene lost 5 bases and the J gene lost 3 bases, with 14 bases spanning the gap. The CDR3 extends over 15 amino acids. CDR3 DNA: TGTGCCAGCAGCCGAGACGGGGGGCACAATCAGCCCCAGCATTTT. This encodes CASSRDGGHNQPQHF.

V is TRBV7-9 and J is TRBJ1-4; D is unresolved. The CDR3 has 12 amino acids. V lost 2 bases, J lost 6 bases, and 4 bases lay in between. Germline CDR1 is SEHNR and CDR2 is FQNEAQ (reference sequence). CDR3 sequence: CASSLSYEKLFF. CDR3 nucleotide sequence: TGTGCCAGCAGCTTATCCTATGAAAAACTGTTTTTT.

This chain joins TRBV29-1 and TRBJ1-5, with unresolved D. This CDR3 has 10 amino acids. V was shortened by 7 bases and J by 7 bases, with 8 bases between the two germline ends. Germline-derived CDR1 and CDR2 are SQVTM and ANQGSEA. For the CDR3, the DNA is TGCAGCGGCACGGGGCAGCCCCAGCATTTT. It encodes CSGTGQPQHF.

The gene calls are TRBV9 and TRBJ1-4; the D is unclear. The V gene's germline CDR1 is SGDLS and CDR2 YYNGEE. Deletions cut 4 bases from V and 6 bases from J, with 13 bases between. This CDR3 contains 14 residues. In nucleotides, the CDR3 is TGTGCCAGCAGCTCGACACCTACGCATGAAAAACTGTTTTTT. This codes for CASSSTPTHEKLFF.